This T cell receptor (beta chain) emerged from a study of blood T cells in healthy people across ages. Germline V gene sequence: CDR1 SGHRS, CDR2 YFSETQ. The CDR3 spans 14 residues. V trimming: 0 bases; J trimming: 7 bases; junction bases outside the gene matches: 3. PCR was performed a second time for about 7 to 12 cycles using a sample-barcoded 5' primer and a J-beta primer mix. Via MiXCR, TCRdb re-called the 5' RACE reads, giving one row per CDR3 protein. The data hold hundreds of thousands of distinct CDR3 sequences, with under 30% observed a single time. This clonotype was seen many times. The specimen sequenced was blood. This chain joins TRBV5-1 and TRBJ2-1; 8 bases are a match to TRBD2. This sequence was found in a woman at least 80 years old in good health. CDR3 DNA: TGCGCCAGCAGCTTGGATCCGGGGGGGAATGAGCAGTTCTTC. The encoded protein is CASSLDPGGNEQFF.